This TCR beta chain is drawn from a study of blood T cell repertoires in COVID-19. Residents of over 20 US areas, aged roughly 18 to 89 years, made up the participants. TCRdb's table, derived via immunoSEQ multiplex PCR, lists solely in-frame clones and lacks some. The sample shows roughly 180,000 clones, around four fifths of them seen only once. The V and J ends lost 1 base and 0 bases respectively, with 7 bases between them. CDR3 length: 16 residues. Germline V gene data show CDR1 as SGHTA and CDR2 as FQGTGA. What was sequenced was PBMCs or T cells enriched from blood (not recorded which). V and J are TRBV7-3 and TRBJ2-6; D remains unclear. The clonotype originates from a woman between 55 and 75 years old who had recovered from COVID-19. The CDR3 loop is CASSLKWSSGANVLTF. For the CDR3, the DNA is TGTGCCAGCAGCTTAAAATGGAGCTCTGGGGCCAACGTCCTGACTTTC.